This record covers a single TCR beta chain. This CDR3 region has 15 residues. The V gene's germline CDR1 is GTSNPN and CDR2 SVGIG (reference sequence). V was clipped by 3 bases and J by 2 bases; unmatched bases: 3. This sample was taken from a study of blood T cell repertoires in COVID-19. Study information: Acute and convalescent COVID-19 samples came from the United States, Italy and Spain.

This table comes from immunoSEQ multiplex PCR, and its TCRdb copy is limited to in-frame clones, with some not included. The table includes 220,000 or so clones, approximately 78% detected once. Sequencing was performed on peripheral blood. The clonotype comes from a woman aged 80 or over with COVID-19, enrolled during active disease. The gene calls are TRBV30 and TRBJ2-5; TRBD2 matches at 13 bases. The DNA of the CDR3 is TGTGCCTGGAGGGGGACTAGCGGGAAGCAAGAGACCCAGTACTTC. This codes for CAWRGTSGKQETQYF. Full variable domain (remainder filled in from reference TRBV30 and TRBJ2-5): SQTIHQWPATLVQPVGSPLSLECTVEGTSNPNLYWYRQAAGRGLQLLFYSVGIGQISSEVPQNLSASRPQDRQFILSSKKLLLSDSGFYLCAWRGTSGKQETQYFGPGTRLLVL.